The 26 T cell receptor beta chains presented below share a single source sample, sequenced in a study of control samples from healthy donors and cancer patients. Measured with immunoSEQ multiplex PCR; TCRdb has only the in-frame clones, and not every one. The repertoire holds about 120,000 clones, with about 90% as singletons. Sequenced input: blood. Source of these receptors: a man in his forties or fifties in good health.

This clone was observed once. The chain joins TRBV7-9 to TRBJ1-5, with 8 nucleotides matching TRBD1. Germline lookup yields CDR1 SEHNR and CDR2 FQNEAQ (reference sequence). The ends lost 5 bases at V and 7 bases at J; junction bases unmatched: 7. There are 14 residues in the CDR3. In DNA, the CDR3 is TGTGCCAGCAGCCGGACAGGGAGGGGGCAGCCCCAGCATTTT. Protein product: CASSRTGRGQPQHF.

J is TRBJ2-5 and V is TRBV11-3; possible D gene TRBD2, 6 bases. This CDR3 contains 15 residues. V lost 5 bases, J lost 4 bases, and 17 bases lay in between. Germline values: CDR1 SGHNT, CDR2 YENEEA. CDR3: CASSPHPRDGETQYF. CDR3 DNA: TGTGCCAGCAGCCCGCATCCGCGGGACGGAGAGACCCAGTACTTC.

This clone was detected a few times. V is TRBV27 and J is TRBJ1-2; 7 nucleotides line up with TRBD1. The CDR3 consists of 14 residues. V was pared by 2 bases and J by 1 base, with 1 base of the junction left unmatched. CDR1 is MNHEY and CDR2 is SMNVEV in the germline V gene (reference sequence). The CDR3 loop is CASSLRGHNYGYTF. The CDR3 bases are TGTGCCAGCAGTTTAAGGGGGCATAACTATGGCTACACCTTC.

V gene TRBV7-9 combines with J gene TRBJ1-1, with 7 bases matching TRBD1. The CDR3 is made up of 15 amino acids. Germline V gene sequence: CDR1 SEHNR, CDR2 FQNEAQ (reference sequence). Trimming cost V 4 bases and J 2 bases; bases outside gene matches: 7. The CDR3 DNA is TGTGCCAGCAGCTACTATCAGGGGGTTAACACTGAAGCTTTCTTT. Its translation: CASSYYQGVNTEAFF.

This clone was detected once. The chain recombines TRBV2 with TRBJ1-1; D might be TRBD1 (6 bases). The CDR3 has 14 residues. CDR1 SNHLY and CDR2 FYNNEI come from the germline V gene. Trimming shortened V by 7 bases and J by 4 bases, and 16 bases separated the two germline ends. The CDR3 DNA sequence: TGTGCCAGCAATTATCTACAGGGATCCACTGAAGCTTTCTTT. Its translation: CASNYLQGSTEAFF. Supplemented by reference TRBV2 and TRBJ1-1, the full variable domain reads EPEVTQTPSHQVTQMGQEVILRCVPISNHLYFYWYRQILGQKVEFLVSFYNNEISEKSEIFDDQFSVERPDGSNFTLKIRSTKLEDSAMYFCASNYLQGSTEAFFGQGTRLTVV.

This rearrangement joins TRBV5-1 to TRBJ2-2; 8 bases agree with TRBD1. In germline, CDR1 is SGHRS, CDR2 YFSETQ. V gave up 3 bases and J gave up 3 bases; unmatched junction bases: 4. The length of the CDR3 is 15 residues. Here the CDR3 reads CASSSDRGYTGELFF. CDR3 coding DNA: TGCGCCAGCAGCTCCGACAGGGGATACACCGGGGAGCTGTTTTTT.

V is TRBV6-1 and J is TRBJ1-2; TRBD1 agrees at 11 bases. CDR1 and CDR2 (germline): MNHNS, SASEGT. With V trimmed by 2 bases and J by 8 bases, 10 bases remained unmatched. There are 16 residues in the CDR3. The CDR3 here is CASSEIGDRGSWGYTF. In DNA, the CDR3 is TGTGCCAGCAGTGAAATAGGGGACAGGGGGTCATGGGGCTACACCTTC.

This chain links TRBV7-9 with TRBJ1-5; 8 bases line up with TRBD1. The germline V gene encodes CDR1 SEHNR and CDR2 FQNEAQ (reference sequence). V dropped 4 bases and J dropped 1; count of bases not matched to a gene: 6. The CDR3 runs 16 residues. DNA for the CDR3: TGTGCCAGCAGCTCCTGGACAGGGATAAGCAATCAGCCCCAGCATTTT. Translating gives CASSSWTGISNQPQHF. Variable domain in full (rest from reference TRBV7-9 and TRBJ1-5): DTGVSQNPRHKITKRGQNVTFRCDPISEHNRLYWYRQTLGQGPEFLTYFQNEAQLEKSRLLSDRFSAERPKGSFSTLEIQRTEQGDSAMYLCASSSWTGISNQPQHFGDGTRLSIL.

The chain has TRBV9 and TRBJ2-7; 8 bases line up with TRBD1. CDR3 length: 11 amino acids. V dropped 5 bases and J dropped 10; count of bases not matched to a gene: 5. The germline V gene has CDR1 SGDLS and CDR2 YYNGEE. CDR3 in DNA: TGTGCCAGCAGTGCAGGGGGCGACCAGTACTTC. It is translated as CASSAGGDQYF.

The table lists this clone with a few counts. The V and J genes are TRBV7-8 and TRBJ2-2; the match to TRBD1 covers 7 bases. This CDR3 is built from 14 residues. Germline V lookup: CDR1 SGHVS, CDR2 FQNEAQ. The V gene end was trimmed by 3 bases and the J gene end by 5 bases; junction bases not matched to a gene: 3. The CDR3 is CASSFDRVTGELFF. The CDR3 coding sequence is TGTGCCAGCAGCTTCGACAGGGTTACCGGGGAGCTGTTTTTT.

This clone was detected only once. The chain combines TRBV9 with TRBJ2-7; 9 bases agree with TRBD1. The length of the CDR3 is 15 residues. CDR1 is SGDLS, CDR2 YYNGEE, per germline. The J segment lost 2 bases and the V segment lost 0 bases, leaving 3 bases of the junction unmatched. CDR3: CASSVGTGATYEQYF. The CDR3 DNA follows: TGTGCCAGCAGCGTAGGGACAGGGGCCACCTACGAGCAGTACTTC.

The chain combines TRBV4-1 with TRBJ1-3; 12 nucleotides match TRBD1. This CDR3 contains 16 residues. The trim removed 4 bases at V and 3 bases at J, leaving 4 bases unmatched. CDR1 MGHRA and CDR2 YSYEKL come from the germline V gene. The CDR3 reads CASSPGQGAIGNTIYF. CDR3 nucleotide sequence: TGCGCCAGCAGCCCGGGACAGGGGGCAATTGGAAACACCATATATTTT.

This clone was observed a handful of times. This chain joins TRBV19 and TRBJ1-5; 7 nucleotides match TRBD1. This CDR3 is built from 17 residues. Trimming removed 3 bases from V and 0 bases from J; junction bases left unmatched: 8. Germline assignment: CDR1 LNHDA and CDR2 SQIVND (reference sequence). The CDR3: CASSIWGTVYSNQPQHF. The CDR3 nucleotides are TGTGCCAGTAGTATCTGGGGGACAGTTTATAGCAATCAGCCCCAGCATTTT. Based on the CDR3 plus reference TRBV19 and TRBJ1-5, the full variable domain is DGGITQSPKYLFRKEGQNVTLSCEQNLNHDAMYWYRQDPGQGLRLIYYSQIVNDFQKGDIAEGYSVSREKKESFPLTVTSAQKNPTAFYLCASSIWGTVYSNQPQHFGDGTRLSIL.

This rearrangement joins TRBV9 to TRBJ2-5; 10 bases fit TRBD1. In germline, CDR1 is SGDLS, CDR2 YYNGEE. Germline trimming cut 2 bases from V and 4 bases from J; bases unmatched to any gene: 14. The CDR3 extends over 18 amino acids. CDR3: CASSVSPRQGARGETQYF. Here the CDR3 DNA reads TGTGCCAGCAGCGTCTCTCCGAGACAGGGGGCGCGAGGAGAGACCCAGTACTTC.

The chain is built from TRBV5-4 and TRBJ1-6, with D unresolved. CDR3 length: 15 residues. V was trimmed by 0 bases and J by 3 bases, leaving 7 bases between them. In germline, CDR1 is SGHNT, CDR2 YYREEE (reference sequence). The CDR3: CASSLEGFYNSPLHF. CDR3 sequence (DNA): TGTGCCAGCAGCTTGGAAGGGTTCTATAATTCACCCCTCCACTTT.

CDR3 nucleotides: TGTGCCAGCAGTTTCTTAAGGGGTGTGGGCAATCAGCCCCAGCATTTT. This translates into CASSFLRGVGNQPQHF. The rearrangement joins TRBV27 to TRBJ1-5; weak D call: TRBD1 (5 bases). V dropped 3 bases and J dropped 2 bases, with 14 bases sitting between them. The germline V gene encodes CDR1 MNHEY and CDR2 SMNVEV (reference sequence). The CDR3 sequence is 16 residues long.

The J gene is TRBJ1-1, the V gene TRBV2; D is ambiguous. Germline CDR1 reads SNHLY; CDR2 reads FYNNEI. V lost 8 bases and J lost 1, with 11 bases in between. The CDR3 consists of 13 residues. CDR3 nucleotides: TGTGCCAGCCTCGGCAGGAGGAACACTGAAGCTTTCTTT. This encodes CASLGRRNTEAFF.

This chain uses TRBV2 with TRBJ2-5; maybe TRBD1 (5 bases). Germline assignment: CDR1 SNHLY and CDR2 FYNNEI. V was clipped by 6 bases and J by 3 bases, with 8 bases between them. CDR3 length: 12 residues. The CDR3 is CASSPREETQYF. CDR3 DNA: TGTGCCAGCAGCCCCAGGGAAGAGACCCAGTACTTC.

The chain employs TRBV27 and TRBJ2-7, with TRBD1 identical over 9 bases. This CDR3 has 14 residues. V was pared by 6 bases and J by 4 bases, with 7 bases of the junction left unmatched. The germline V gene encodes CDR1 MNHEY and CDR2 SMNVEV (reference sequence). CDR3 in amino acids: CASSTDRGSYEQYF. The DNA for the CDR3 is TGTGCCAGCAGCACCGACAGGGGGAGTTACGAGCAGTACTTC.

The chain carries TRBV7-8 and TRBJ1-1, with D maybe TRBD1 (6 bases). The CDR3 runs to 13 residues. CDR1 is SGHVS, CDR2 FQNEAQ, per germline. The ends were cut back, 1 base at V and 10 bases at J, with 13 bases in the middle. The CDR3 region has the DNA TGTGCCAGCAGCTTAGTGGGGGGGCATGGAGCTTTCTTT. It specifies CASSLVGGHGAFF.

J is TRBJ2-7 and V is TRBV27; no clear D gene. V lost 5 bases and J lost 2, with 13 bases in between. From germline, CDR1 is MNHEY and CDR2 SMNVEV (reference sequence). CDR3 size: 14 residues. This chain's CDR3 is CASSPPSRAYEQYF. The CDR3 DNA sequence: TGTGCCAGCAGTCCCCCCAGTCGCGCCTACGAGCAGTACTTC.

On this clone itself: One junction end disagrees with the germline gene, perhaps due to a read error. The rearrangement links TRBV5-6 to TRBJ2-7, with D possibly TRBD1 on 6 matching bases. From germline, CDR1 is SGHDT and CDR2 YYEEEE. The CDR3 is 13 amino acids. CDR3 coding DNA: TGTGCCAGCAGCTTGGCGGACAGCTTTTCATTCGACTTC. Translated: CASSLADSFSFDF.

The V and J genes are TRBV6-6 and TRBJ1-2, with TRBD1 matching 11 bases. Germline assignment: CDR1 MNHNY and CDR2 SVGAGI (reference sequence). This CDR3 contains 16 residues. After removal of 8 bases from V and 4 bases from J, the junction contained 12 bases not matched to a gene. The CDR3, as DNA: TGTGCCAGCGCCCCGACCGGGACAGGGGGTGGCTATGGCTACACCTTC. It encodes CASAPTGTGGGYGYTF.

This rearrangement joins TRBV18 to TRBJ2-7; TRBD2 aligns across 7 bases. Germline V lookup: CDR1 KGHSH, CDR2 LQKENI. J lost 3 bases, V lost 3 bases, and 11 bases had no gene match. The CDR3 is 16 amino acids. The DNA for the CDR3 is TGTGCCAGCTCACCCCTCGAGGGAGGGGCAATCTACGAGCAGTACTTC. This encodes CASSPLEGGAIYEQYF. Complete variable domain (other parts from reference TRBV18 and TRBJ2-7): NAGVMQNPRHLVRRRGQEARLRCSPMKGHSHVYWYRQLPEEGLKFMVYLQKENIIDESGMPKERFSAEFPKEGPSILRIQQVVRGDSAAYFCASSPLEGGAIYEQYFGPGTRLTVT.

V is TRBV7-8 and J is TRBJ1-5; D is ambiguous. Germline V gene sequence: CDR1 SGHVS, CDR2 FQNEAQ. Trimming removed 4 bases at V and 2 bases at J, with 9 bases between. The CDR3 is 14 residues long. The CDR3 bases are TGTGCCAGCAGCTCTAAATTAGGCAATCAGCCCCAGCATTTT. It specifies CASSSKLGNQPQHF.

This sequence joins TRBV4-3 and TRBJ2-3; TRBD2 matches at 15 bases. The J segment lost 0 bases and the V segment lost 4 bases, leaving 5 bases of the junction unmatched. The CDR3 sequence is 18 residues long. Germline-derived CDR1 and CDR2 are LGHNA and YSLEER. The CDR3 loop is CASSLGLAGGHSTDTQYF. The CDR3 DNA sequence: TGCGCCAGCAGCCTAGGACTAGCGGGGGGGCATAGCACAGATACGCAGTATTTT.